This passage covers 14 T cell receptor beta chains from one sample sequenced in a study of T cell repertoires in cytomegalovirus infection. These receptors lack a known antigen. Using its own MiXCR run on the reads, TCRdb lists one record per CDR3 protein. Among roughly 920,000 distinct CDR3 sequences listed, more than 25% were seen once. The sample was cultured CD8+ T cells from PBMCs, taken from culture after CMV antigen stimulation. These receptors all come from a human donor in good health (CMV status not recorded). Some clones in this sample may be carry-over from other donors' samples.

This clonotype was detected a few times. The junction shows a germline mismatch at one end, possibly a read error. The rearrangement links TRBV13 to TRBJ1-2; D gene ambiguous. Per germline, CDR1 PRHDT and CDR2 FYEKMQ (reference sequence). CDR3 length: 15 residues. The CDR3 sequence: CASTLIFGRDYGYTF. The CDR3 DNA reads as TGTGCCAGCACCTTAATCTTCGGTAGGGACTATGGCTACACCTTC.

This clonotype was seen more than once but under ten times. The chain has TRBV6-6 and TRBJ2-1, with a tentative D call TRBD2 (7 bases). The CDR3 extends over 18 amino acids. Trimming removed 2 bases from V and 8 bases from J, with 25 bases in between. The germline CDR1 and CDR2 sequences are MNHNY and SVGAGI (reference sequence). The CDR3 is CASSYPRGGGPPGDEQFF. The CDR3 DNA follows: TGTGCCAGCAGTTACCCCCGGGGCGGGGGCCCTCCAGGCGATGAGCAGTTCTTC.

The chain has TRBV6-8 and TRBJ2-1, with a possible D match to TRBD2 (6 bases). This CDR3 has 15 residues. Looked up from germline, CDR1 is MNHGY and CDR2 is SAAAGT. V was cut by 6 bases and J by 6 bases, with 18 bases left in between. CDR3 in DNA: TGTGCCAGCAGCCACGGGGGTGCAGCCTTCAATGAGCAGTTCTTC. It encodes CASSHGGAAFNEQFF.

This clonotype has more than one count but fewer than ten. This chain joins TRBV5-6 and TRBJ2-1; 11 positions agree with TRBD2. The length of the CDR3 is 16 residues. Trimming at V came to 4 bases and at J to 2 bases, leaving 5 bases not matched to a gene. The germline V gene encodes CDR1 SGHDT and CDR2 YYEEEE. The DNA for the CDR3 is TGTGCCAGCAGCATCTGGACTAGCGGGCCCTACAATGAGCAGTTCTTC. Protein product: CASSIWTSGPYNEQFF.

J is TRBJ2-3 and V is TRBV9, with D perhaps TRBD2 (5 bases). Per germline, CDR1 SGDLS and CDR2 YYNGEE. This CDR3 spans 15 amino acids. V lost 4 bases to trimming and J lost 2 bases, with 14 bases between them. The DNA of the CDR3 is TGTGCCAGCAGCCCTAGCAAACTGTACACAGATACGCAGTATTTT. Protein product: CASSPSKLYTDTQYF.

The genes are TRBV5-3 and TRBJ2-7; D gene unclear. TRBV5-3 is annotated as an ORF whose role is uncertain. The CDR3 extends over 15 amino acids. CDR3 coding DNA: TGTGCCAGCAGCTTTGTTCGCAGCAACTCCTACGAGCAGTACGTC. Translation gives CASSFVRSNSYEQYV.

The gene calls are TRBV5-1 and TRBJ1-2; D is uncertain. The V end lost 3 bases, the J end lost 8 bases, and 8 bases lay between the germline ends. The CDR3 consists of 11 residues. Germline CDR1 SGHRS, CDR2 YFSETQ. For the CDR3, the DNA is TGCGCCAGCAGCTCCACAAACGGCTACACCTTC. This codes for CASSSTNGYTF.

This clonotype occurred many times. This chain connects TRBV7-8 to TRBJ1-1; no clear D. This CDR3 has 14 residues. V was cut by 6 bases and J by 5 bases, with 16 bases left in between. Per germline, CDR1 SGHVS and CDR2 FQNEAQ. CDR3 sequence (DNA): TGTGCCAGCAGTTACATACCCTCGGGGACTGAAGCTTTCTTT. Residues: CASSYIPSGTEAFF.

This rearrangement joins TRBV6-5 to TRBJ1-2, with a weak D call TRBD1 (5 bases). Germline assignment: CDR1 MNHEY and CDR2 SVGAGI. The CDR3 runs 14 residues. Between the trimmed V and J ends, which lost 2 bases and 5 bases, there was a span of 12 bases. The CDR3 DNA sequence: TGTGCCAGCAGTTACGGAGGGGCTCCATATGGCTACACCTTC. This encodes CASSYGGAPYGYTF.

DNA for the CDR3: TGTGCCAGCACCATTAGCCGAAGGACAGGGCTTAATGAAAAACTGTTTTTT. It translates to CASTISRRTGLNEKLFF. The chain combines TRBV7-6 with TRBJ1-4; 8 positions agree with TRBD1. The J segment lost 4 bases and the V segment lost 7 bases, leaving 14 bases of the junction unmatched. Germline V gene sequence: CDR1 SGHVS, CDR2 FNYEAQ. The CDR3 runs 17 residues.

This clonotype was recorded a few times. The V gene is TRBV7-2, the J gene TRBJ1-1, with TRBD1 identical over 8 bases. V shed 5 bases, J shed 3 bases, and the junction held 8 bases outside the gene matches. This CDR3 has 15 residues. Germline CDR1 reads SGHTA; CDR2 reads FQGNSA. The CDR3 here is CASSTPGGLYTEAFF. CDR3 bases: TGTGCCAGCAGCACCCCAGGGGGCTTGTACACTGAAGCTTTCTTT.

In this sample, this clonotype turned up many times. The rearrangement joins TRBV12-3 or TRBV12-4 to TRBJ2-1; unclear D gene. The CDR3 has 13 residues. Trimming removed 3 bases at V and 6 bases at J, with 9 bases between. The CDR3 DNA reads TGTGCCAGCAGTTTTCCCGGCGTCAATGAGCAGTTCTTC. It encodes CASSFPGVNEQFF.

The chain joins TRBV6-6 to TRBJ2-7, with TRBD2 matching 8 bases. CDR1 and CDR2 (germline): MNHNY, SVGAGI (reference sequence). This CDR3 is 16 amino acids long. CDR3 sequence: CAGSAPPGGGSYEQYV. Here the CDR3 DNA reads TGTGCCGGCAGTGCCCCCCCGGGGGGGGGTTCCTACGAGCAGTACGTC.

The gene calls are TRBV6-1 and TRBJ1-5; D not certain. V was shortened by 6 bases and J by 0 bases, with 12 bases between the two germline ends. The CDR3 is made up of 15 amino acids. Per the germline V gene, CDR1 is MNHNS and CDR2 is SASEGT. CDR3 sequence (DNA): TGTGCCAGCAGCATTAACTTCGGTAGCAATCAGCCCCAGCATTTT. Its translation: CASSINFGSNQPQHF.